The source of this TCR beta chain is a study of shared clonotypes between healthy human individuals. Whole-study context: A donor's plate count was three for CD4 naive and three for CD4 memory; CD8 naive had two and CD8 memory one.

This clone was recorded only once. No antigen is known for it. The germline gives CDR1 LNHDA, CDR2 SQIVND (reference sequence). This CDR3 is built from 13 residues. V lost 1 base and J lost 7, with 5 bases in between. Notes on the study in general: The sole specimen, blood, was sampled, and tissue repertoires likely differ.

HIV-negative, healthy adults without recent acute infections or vaccinations were the donors. Both subsets, CD45RA+ naive and CD45RA-negative memory, were split from the CD4+ cells. Profiling relied on immunoSEQ multiplex PCR, and the TCRdb table lists in-frame clones only, not all of them. The sample records 600,000 to 750,000 clones, 72% being singletons. The rearrangement joins TRBV19 to TRBJ2-6; possible D gene TRBD1, 5 bases. The specimen was memory CD4+ T cells sorted from blood. Specified subset: CD45RA-negative fraction. This clonotype originated in a woman aged 25 to 45 in good health. CDR3 coding DNA: TGTGCCAGTAGTATAGGGACAGCCAACGTCCTGACTTTC. It specifies CASSIGTANVLTF. Full variable domain (outside the CDR3, taken from reference TRBV19 and TRBJ2-6): DGGITQSPKYLFRKEGQNVTLSCEQNLNHDAMYWYRQDPGQGLRLIYYSQIVNDFQKGDIAEGYSVSREKKESFPLTVTSAQKNPTAFYLCASSIGTANVLTFGAGSRLTVL.